The next 10 T cell receptor beta chains were all read from a single sample in a study of cytomegalovirus exposure and HLA in healthy donors. Amplification used 60 Vbeta primers and 13 Jbeta primers. The method was immunoSEQ multiplex PCR; TCRdb's version includes in-frame clones alone and lacks a portion of them. Of 75,000 to 100,000 clones listed, roughly 79% are singletons. Sequencing used PBMCs. The receptors were gathered from a man aged 25 to 40 in good health and CMV-seronegative.

The table lists this clone with a count of one. The rearrangement links TRBV9 to TRBJ1-2, with no clear D. The length of the CDR3 is 16 residues. Germline CDR1 SGDLS, CDR2 YYNGEE. Trimming took off 0 bases at V and 3 bases at J, with 15 bases between the two ends. CDR3 coding DNA: TGTGCCAGCAGCGTAGAGCCCGCGGGAGAGGACTATGGCTACACCTTC. Protein sequence: CASSVEPAGEDYGYTF.

This clone showed up just a few times. The chain is built from TRBV9 and TRBJ1-1; a weak D match, TRBD1 (6 bases). V dropped 0 bases and J dropped 6 bases, with 15 bases sitting between them. The CDR3 sequence is 15 residues long. Germline V gene lookup returns CDR1 SGDLS and CDR2 YYNGEE. In DNA, the CDR3 is TGTGCCAGCAGCGTAGAAGGGCAGGGGAAGGCTGAAGCTTTCTTT. The encoded protein is CASSVEGQGKAEAFF.

The CDR3 spells CASIPDDSHTGELFF. The DNA of the CDR3 is TGTGCCAGTATCCCCGACGACAGCCACACCGGGGAGCTGTTTTTT. V and J are TRBV19 and TRBJ2-2; D might be TRBD1 (5 bases). This CDR3 contains 15 residues. CDR1 is LNHDA, CDR2 SQIVND, per germline (reference sequence). V gave up 7 bases and J gave up 3 bases, with 15 bases separating them.

This clone was seen more than once but under ten times. The rearrangement links TRBV2 to TRBJ2-7, with D perhaps TRBD1 (6 bases). CDR1 and CDR2 from the germline V gene are SNHLY and FYNNEI. The CDR3 runs to 14 residues. With 7 bases removed from V and 3 bases from J, the gap between germline ends came to 16 bases. The CDR3 DNA reads as TGTGCCAGCAAAGTAGACAGGATCAACTACGAGCAGTACGTC. It translates to CASKVDRINYEQYV.

This clone was seen a handful of times. The chain links TRBV6-4 to TRBJ2-1; the match to TRBD2 covers 10 bases. V trimming: 0 bases; J trimming: 4 bases; junction bases outside the gene matches: 0. This CDR3 comprises 15 residues. Germline loops: CDR1 MRHNA, CDR2 SNTAGT. Here the CDR3 DNA reads TGTGCCAGCAGTGACTCAGCGGGGGGGTACAATGAGCAGTTCTTC. Protein sequence: CASSDSAGGYNEQFF.

The V call is TRBV7-2, the J call TRBJ2-1, with TRBD2 matching 8 bases. Germline lookup yields CDR1 SGHTA and CDR2 FQGNSA. This CDR3 has 16 residues. Trimming took 2 bases from V and 4 from J; bases not matched to a gene: 7. The CDR3 DNA reads TGTGCCAGCAGCTTATTGACCGGGGGGGCTTACAATGAGCAGTTCTTC. Its protein is CASSLLTGGAYNEQFF. Full variable domain (remainder filled in from reference TRBV7-2 and TRBJ2-1): GAGVSQSPSNKVTEKGKDVELRCDPISGHTALYWYRQSLGQGLEFLIYFQGNSAPDKSGLPSDRFSAERTGGSVSTLTIQRTQQEDSAVYLCASSLLTGGAYNEQFFGPGTRLTVL.

This clone was counted once. The genes are TRBV11-2 and TRBJ2-3, with a possible D match to TRBD2 (6 bases). Trimming cost V 3 bases and J 0 bases, with 7 bases left between them. The CDR3 sequence is 14 residues long. CDR1 is SGHAT, CDR2 FQNNGV, per germline. CDR3 sequence reads: CASSFGTSTDTQYF. The CDR3 DNA is TGTGCCAGCAGCTTCGGGACTAGCACAGATACGCAGTATTTT.

The rearrangement uses TRBV6-4 and TRBJ2-1; 8 nucleotides line up with TRBD1. CDR3 size: 15 residues. Germline CDR1 MRHNA, CDR2 SNTAGT. Trimming removed 5 bases from V and 5 bases from J; junction bases left unmatched: 8. As DNA, the CDR3 is TGTGCCAGCAGTAAAGACAGGGGCTTGGACAATGAGCAGTTCTTC. Residues: CASSKDRGLDNEQFF.

CDR3 protein: CASSVRGPLTGGANVLTF. The CDR3 DNA sequence: TGTGCCAGCAGTGTCAGGGGCCCTCTAACTGGTGGGGCCAACGTCCTGACTTTC. V is TRBV2 and J is TRBJ2-6; possible D gene TRBD1, 6 bases. The germline gives CDR1 SNHLY, CDR2 FYNNEI. The V gene lost 4 bases and the J gene lost 3 bases, with 19 bases spanning the gap. This CDR3 has 18 amino acids.

This CDR3 reads CASSLQDRRLYGYTF. The CDR3 DNA reads TGTGCCAGCAGCCTCCAGGACAGGCGCCTTTATGGCTACACCTTC. This chain links TRBV5-4 with TRBJ1-2; 7 nucleotides match TRBD1. The J segment lost 5 bases and the V segment lost 4 bases, leaving 11 bases of the junction unmatched. The germline CDR1 and CDR2 sequences are SGHNT and YYREEE (reference sequence). This CDR3 is 15 amino acids long.